What follows is one T cell receptor (beta chain) and its context. This CDR3 has 14 amino acids. The germline gives CDR1 ENHRY, CDR2 SYGVKD. Trimming at V came to 6 bases and at J to 4 bases, leaving 7 bases not matched to a gene. Sequencing used immunoSEQ multiplex PCR; TCRdb keeps in-frame clones, though not all of them. The sample contains fewer than 100,000 clones, about 91% of which appear only once. The sample comes from a study of T cell changes during pregnancy in multiple sclerosis. The chain has TRBV10-3 and TRBJ2-7, with TRBD1 matching over 9 bases. The source is a female donor with multiple sclerosis, enrolled in a pregnancy study. This sample comprised peripheral blood, obtained before pregnancy. The CDR3 sequence: CAISGGQGRYEQYF. The CDR3 DNA reads as TGTGCCATCAGCGGGGGACAGGGTAGGTACGAGCAGTACTTC.